This record looks at one TCR beta chain sequence and its context. Its target is not known. These data originate in a study of OX40 agonist ivuxolimab in advanced cancers. Study-level points and caveats: Low normalized clonal expansion also occurred in some nonresponding patients. Partial responders dosed at 0.1-3.0 mg/kg displayed clonal expansion ranking among the lowest. More expanded clones were seen, on average, in CD8+ T cells than in CD4+.

Clones were sequenced by immunoSEQ multiplex PCR, and TCRdb holds only the in-frame ones, with some missing. The sample has approximately 82,000 clones; roughly 92% are singletons. The ends were cut back, 6 bases at V and 4 bases at J, with 15 bases in the middle. In germline, CDR1 is MNHNY, CDR2 SVGAGI (reference sequence). This CDR3 has 14 residues. The chain couples TRBV6-6 to TRBJ2-5, with D perhaps TRBD1 (6 bases). Sample: CD4+ or CD8+ T cells sorted from blood, taken in a trial of the OX40 agonist ivuxolimab. The origin of this receptor is an adult with an advanced solid tumor such as melanoma, head and neck, liver or kidney cancer. The CDR3 region is CASRLQGPGETQYF. CDR3 coding DNA: TGTGCCAGCAGATTACAGGGCCCGGGAGAGACCCAGTACTTC.